The rows below give T cell receptor beta chains drawn from one sample of a study of blood T cell repertoires in COVID-19. The assay was immunoSEQ multiplex PCR, and TCRdb's table has in-frame clones only and misses some. This table holds about 130,000 clones, around 88% found once. Sequenced material: peripheral blood. The receptors were gathered from a woman aged 45-60 years who had recovered from COVID-19. The CDR3 runs from the conserved cysteine through the conserved F or W. Fields, in order: V gene, clone size, D gene, J gene, CDR3 DNA, CDR3 protein. A D gene is named only where the DNA matches it firmly. Size is stated for part of the rows, as once, few or many counts, or as a class when the clone is expanded.

v_call: TRBV18; clone_size: .; d_call: .; j_call: TRBJ1-2; cdr3_nt: TGTGCCAGCTCACCCTCAGGTGATCTTAACTATGGCTACACCTTC; cdr3_aa: CASSPSGDLNYGYTF
v_call: TRBV27; clone_size: few; d_call: TRBD1; j_call: TRBJ2-2; cdr3_nt: TGTGCCAGCAGTTGGACAGGGTCCGGGGAGCTGTTTTTT; cdr3_aa: CASSWTGSGELFF
v_call: TRBV6-5; clone_size: .; d_call: .; j_call: TRBJ1-2; cdr3_nt: TGTGCCAGCGGATCACGCGGATCAAACTATGGCTACACCTTC; cdr3_aa: CASGSRGSNYGYTF
v_call: TRBV11-1; clone_size: .; d_call: .; j_call: TRBJ2-4; cdr3_nt: TGTGCCAGCAGCTCTTCCTCACAGAGCCCCAAAAACATTCAGTACTTC; cdr3_aa: CASSSSSQSPKNIQYF
v_call: TRBV28; clone_size: few; d_call: .; j_call: TRBJ1-2; cdr3_nt: TGTGCCAGCAGTCCAGTTAATTATGGCTACACCTTC; cdr3_aa: CASSPVNYGYTF
v_call: TRBV19; clone_size: .; d_call: TRBD1; j_call: TRBJ2-1; cdr3_nt: TGTGCCAGTAGTGGACAGGGCTACAATGAGCAGTTCTTC; cdr3_aa: CASSGQGYNEQFF
v_call: TRBV7-3; clone_size: once; d_call: TRBD1; j_call: TRBJ2-5; cdr3_nt: TGTGCCAGCAGCTCCTTTGTCGGGACAGGGGCTTTGGAGACCCAGTACTTC; cdr3_aa: CASSSFVGTGALETQYF
v_call: TRBV11-3; clone_size: .; d_call: TRBD2; j_call: TRBJ2-1; cdr3_nt: TGTGCCAGCAGCTTAGGGCCGGCCCGTAGCGGGCCCTACAATGAGCAGTTCTTC; cdr3_aa: CASSLGPARSGPYNEQFF
v_call: TRBV19; clone_size: .; d_call: .; j_call: TRBJ1-3; cdr3_nt: TGTGCCAGTTCAATTACGGGGTACTCTGGAAACACCATATATTTT; cdr3_aa: CASSITGYSGNTIYF
v_call: TRBV4-1; clone_size: .; d_call: TRBD1; j_call: TRBJ1-6; cdr3_nt: TGCGCCAGCAGCCCCGACAGGGCAAATTCACCCCTCCACTTT; cdr3_aa: CASSPDRANSPLHF
v_call: TRBV6-5; clone_size: .; d_call: .; j_call: TRBJ1-5; cdr3_nt: TGTGCCAGCACCCCTAGGGGTAGCAATCAGCCCCAGCATTTT; cdr3_aa: CASTPRGSNQPQHF
v_call: TRBV27; clone_size: .; d_call: .; j_call: TRBJ1-1; cdr3_nt: TGTGCCAGCAGTTTAGATCGCAGGGTTAACACTGAAGCTTTCTTT; cdr3_aa: CASSLDRRVNTEAFF
v_call: TRBV7-8; clone_size: .; d_call: .; j_call: TRBJ1-5; cdr3_nt: TGTGCCAGCAGCCAGACAGGCCTGAATCAGCCCCAGCATTTT; cdr3_aa: CASSQTGLNQPQHF
v_call: TRBV21-1; clone_size: few; d_call: .; j_call: TRBJ2-5; cdr3_nt: TGTGCCAGCAGCAAACTAAGAGCGGGGGGGAAGGAGACCCAGTACTTC; cdr3_aa: CASSKLRAGGKETQYF
v_call: TRBV2; clone_size: .; d_call: .; j_call: TRBJ2-7; cdr3_nt: TGTGCCAGCAGTGAAAGCCGTAGGGGAGAGCAGTACTTC; cdr3_aa: CASSESRRGEQYF
v_call: TRBV5-4; clone_size: .; d_call: TRBD2; j_call: TRBJ2-4; cdr3_nt: TGTGCCAGCAGCTTACGGACTAGAAACATTCAGTACTTC; cdr3_aa: CASSLRTRNIQYF
v_call: TRBV4-2; clone_size: .; d_call: TRBD2; j_call: TRBJ2-2; cdr3_nt: TGTGCCAGCGGAGGCCGGGCGGGAGGAGAAACCGGGGAGCTGTTTTTT; cdr3_aa: CASGGRAGGETGELFF
v_call: TRBV4-1; clone_size: .; d_call: TRBD1; j_call: TRBJ1-5; cdr3_nt: TGCGCCAGCAGCCATTCTGGACAGGGATCTCAGCCCCAGCATTTT; cdr3_aa: CASSHSGQGSQPQHF
v_call: TRBV27; clone_size: .; d_call: TRBD1; j_call: TRBJ2-6; cdr3_nt: TGTGCCAGCAGTCTCGGGCAGGGGGCCTCTGGGGCCAACGTCCTGACTTTC; cdr3_aa: CASSLGQGASGANVLTF
v_call: TRBV10-3; clone_size: .; d_call: .; j_call: TRBJ1-3; cdr3_nt: TGTGCCATCAGTCCACAGGTCTCTGGAAACACCATATATTTT; cdr3_aa: CAISPQVSGNTIYF
v_call: TRBV4-1; clone_size: .; d_call: .; j_call: TRBJ1-1; cdr3_nt: TGCGCCAGCAGCCAAGGGGGCGGGAGGGGTAGGACTGAAGCTTTCTTT; cdr3_aa: CASSQGGGRGRTEAFF
v_call: TRBV3-1/TRBV3-2; clone_size: .; d_call: TRBD1; j_call: TRBJ1-1; cdr3_nt: TGTGCCAGCAGCGCCCGGGACAGGTACACTGAAGCTTTCTTT; cdr3_aa: CASSARDRYTEAFF
v_call: TRBV5-5; clone_size: .; d_call: .; j_call: TRBJ1-3; cdr3_nt: TGTGCCAGCAGCTTGCTCCGGGATTCCTCTGGAAACACCATATATTTT; cdr3_aa: CASSLLRDSSGNTIYF
v_call: TRBV5-1; clone_size: once; d_call: .; j_call: TRBJ2-1; cdr3_nt: TGCGCCAGCAGCCTCAATGCGGGTGGGGTAAATGAGCAGTTCTTC; cdr3_aa: CASSLNAGGVNEQFF
v_call: TRBV2; clone_size: .; d_call: .; j_call: TRBJ1-5; cdr3_nt: TGTGCCAGCAGTCAACAGGGAGAGGATCAGCCCCAGCATTTT; cdr3_aa: CASSQQGEDQPQHF
v_call: TRBV4-1; clone_size: .; d_call: TRBD2; j_call: TRBJ2-5; cdr3_nt: TGCGCCAGCAGCCGACTAGCGGGAGTAGGGGAGACCCAGTACTTC; cdr3_aa: CASSRLAGVGETQYF
v_call: TRBV28; clone_size: few; d_call: TRBD2; j_call: TRBJ2-3; cdr3_nt: TGTGCCAGCAGGGACGGGACTAGCGGGAGGGCATTAGCGACAGATACGCAGTATTTT; cdr3_aa: CASRDGTSGRALATDTQYF
v_call: TRBV19; clone_size: .; d_call: .; j_call: TRBJ1-3; cdr3_nt: TGTGCCAGTAGTTTCTCCGCCGCGGGCGGGGGAAACACCATATATTTT; cdr3_aa: CASSFSAAGGGNTIYF
v_call: TRBV27; clone_size: .; d_call: TRBD1; j_call: TRBJ2-6; cdr3_nt: TGTGCCAGCAGTCCGAGGACAGGCTGGGTTTTATCTGGGGCCAACGTCCTGACTTTC; cdr3_aa: CASSPRTGWVLSGANVLTF
v_call: TRBV27; clone_size: .; d_call: TRBD2; j_call: TRBJ2-3; cdr3_nt: TGTGCCAGCGGCTCGCCCCGGGGAGGGTTTCAGGTGACAGATACGCAGTATTTT; cdr3_aa: CASGSPRGGFQVTDTQYF
v_call: TRBV7-9; clone_size: .; d_call: .; j_call: TRBJ1-1; cdr3_nt: TGTGCCAGCAGCCCAGCTAGGCGGAACACTGAAGCTTTCTTT; cdr3_aa: CASSPARRNTEAFF
v_call: TRBV7-2; clone_size: .; d_call: TRBD2; j_call: TRBJ2-7; cdr3_nt: TGTGCCAGCAGCCCAACTAGCGGGCACGGGGGGGAGCAGTACTTC; cdr3_aa: CASSPTSGHGGEQYF
v_call: TRBV5-4; clone_size: .; d_call: TRBD2; j_call: TRBJ2-7; cdr3_nt: TGTGCCAGCAGCTTGCGTGGACTAGCGGAGCAGTACTTC; cdr3_aa: CASSLRGLAEQYF
v_call: TRBV19; clone_size: .; d_call: TRBD2; j_call: TRBJ2-3; cdr3_nt: TGTGCCAGTAGTCTTGATTCTAGCGGGGGGGCAACAGATACGCAGTATTTT; cdr3_aa: CASSLDSSGGATDTQYF
v_call: TRBV7-2; clone_size: .; d_call: .; j_call: TRBJ1-2; cdr3_nt: TGTGCCAGCACCCCCCGTGGGGCGGCAGCCCCTAACTATGGCTACACCTTC; cdr3_aa: CASTPRGAAAPNYGYTF
v_call: TRBV5-1; clone_size: .; d_call: .; j_call: TRBJ1-6; cdr3_nt: TGCGCCAGCAGGGAGACGGGGGGTAGGAATTCACCCCTCCACTTT; cdr3_aa: CASRETGGRNSPLHF
v_call: TRBV3-1/TRBV3-2; clone_size: .; d_call: TRBD2; j_call: TRBJ2-4; cdr3_nt: TGTGCCAGCAGCCAGACTAGCGGGGGGCTAGCCAAAAACATTCAGTACTTC; cdr3_aa: CASSQTSGGLAKNIQYF
v_call: TRBV27; clone_size: .; d_call: TRBD2; j_call: TRBJ2-7; cdr3_nt: TGTGCCAGCAGGTCTAGCGGGAGGGGGTACGAGCAGTACTTC; cdr3_aa: CASRSSGRGYEQYF
v_call: TRBV4-1; clone_size: .; d_call: .; j_call: TRBJ2-2; cdr3_nt: TGCGCCAGCAGCCAAGACGGTAGATACACCGGGGAGCTGTTTTTT; cdr3_aa: CASSQDGRYTGELFF
v_call: TRBV9; clone_size: .; d_call: TRBD1; j_call: TRBJ2-5; cdr3_nt: TGTGCCAGCAGCGAGACAGGGACCTTGGGAGAGACCCAGTACTTC; cdr3_aa: CASSETGTLGETQYF
v_call: TRBV5-4; clone_size: .; d_call: .; j_call: TRBJ2-7; cdr3_nt: TGTGCCAGCAGCACGGGACACTCTTACGAGCAGTACTTC; cdr3_aa: CASSTGHSYEQYF
v_call: TRBV5-1; clone_size: .; d_call: TRBD1; j_call: TRBJ1-1; cdr3_nt: TGCGCCAGCAGCTTGAGGACAGGGCTTGAAGCTTTCTTT; cdr3_aa: CASSLRTGLEAFF
v_call: TRBV6-6; clone_size: .; d_call: .; j_call: TRBJ2-5; cdr3_nt: TGTGCCAGCAGTTACGCGGCGCCCCAAGAGACCCAGTACTTC; cdr3_aa: CASSYAAPQETQYF
v_call: TRBV19; clone_size: .; d_call: .; j_call: TRBJ2-7; cdr3_nt: TGTGCCAGTAGTATTACAGGGTTAACCTACGAGCAGTACTTC; cdr3_aa: CASSITGLTYEQYF
v_call: TRBV14; clone_size: once; d_call: .; j_call: TRBJ1-6; cdr3_nt: TGTGCCAGCAGCATTAGCGGGTGGGATTCACCCCTCCACTTT; cdr3_aa: CASSISGWDSPLHF
v_call: TRBV6-1; clone_size: .; d_call: .; j_call: TRBJ1-3; cdr3_nt: TGTGCCAGCAGTGAACAGGGTGGGAACACCATATATTTT; cdr3_aa: CASSEQGGNTIYF
v_call: TRBV6-5; clone_size: .; d_call: TRBD2; j_call: TRBJ2-3; cdr3_nt: TGTGCCAGCAGTCTACAGCGGGGCCGCACAGATACGCAGTATTTT; cdr3_aa: CASSLQRGRTDTQYF
v_call: TRBV5-1; clone_size: .; d_call: TRBD1; j_call: TRBJ1-1; cdr3_nt: TGCGCCAGCAGCTTAGGGACAGGCGGTACTGAAGCTTTCTTT; cdr3_aa: CASSLGTGGTEAFF
v_call: TRBV6-6; clone_size: .; d_call: .; j_call: TRBJ1-5; cdr3_nt: TGTGCCAGCAGGGCGGATTCCAATCAGCCCCAGCATTTT; cdr3_aa: CASRADSNQPQHF
v_call: TRBV7-7; clone_size: .; d_call: .; j_call: TRBJ1-4; cdr3_nt: TGTGCCAGCAGCTTAGCAGCGGGGTCCCATGAAAAACTGTTTTTT; cdr3_aa: CASSLAAGSHEKLFF
v_call: TRBV5-1; clone_size: .; d_call: .; j_call: TRBJ1-1; cdr3_nt: TGCGCCAGCAGCTTGGATGTAGGGGTTTGGGGCACTGAAGCTTTCTTT; cdr3_aa: CASSLDVGVWGTEAFF
v_call: TRBV10-3; clone_size: .; d_call: TRBD1; j_call: TRBJ2-7; cdr3_nt: TGTGCCATCAGTGTAGGGACAGGGAGCTACGAGCAGTACTTC; cdr3_aa: CAISVGTGSYEQYF
v_call: TRBV7-8; clone_size: .; d_call: .; j_call: TRBJ2-5; cdr3_nt: TGTGCCAGCAGCTTATTAGGGGGAGAGGGACAAGAGACCCAGTACTTC; cdr3_aa: CASSLLGGEGQETQYF
v_call: TRBV10-3; clone_size: .; d_call: .; j_call: TRBJ2-1; cdr3_nt: TGTGCCGCCGCTCATACGGGTCCTAATGAGCAGTTCTTC; cdr3_aa: CAAAHTGPNEQFF
v_call: TRBV10-3; clone_size: .; d_call: .; j_call: TRBJ1-1; cdr3_nt: TGTGCCACCGGAAGATCCCAGGGGAACACTGAAGCTTTCTTT; cdr3_aa: CATGRSQGNTEAFF
v_call: TRBV9; clone_size: .; d_call: .; j_call: TRBJ2-2; cdr3_nt: TGTGCCAGCAGCCCCCAATACACCGGGGAGCTGTTTTTT; cdr3_aa: CASSPQYTGELFF
v_call: TRBV15; clone_size: .; d_call: .; j_call: TRBJ1-1; cdr3_nt: TGTGGGACGGGATTGGACGGACCAACTGAAGCTTTCTTT; cdr3_aa: CGTGLDGPTEAFF
v_call: TRBV5-1; clone_size: .; d_call: .; j_call: TRBJ2-1; cdr3_nt: TGCGCCAGCAGCTTGGCCGGGGGACAGAGAAATGAGCAGTTCTTC; cdr3_aa: CASSLAGGQRNEQFF